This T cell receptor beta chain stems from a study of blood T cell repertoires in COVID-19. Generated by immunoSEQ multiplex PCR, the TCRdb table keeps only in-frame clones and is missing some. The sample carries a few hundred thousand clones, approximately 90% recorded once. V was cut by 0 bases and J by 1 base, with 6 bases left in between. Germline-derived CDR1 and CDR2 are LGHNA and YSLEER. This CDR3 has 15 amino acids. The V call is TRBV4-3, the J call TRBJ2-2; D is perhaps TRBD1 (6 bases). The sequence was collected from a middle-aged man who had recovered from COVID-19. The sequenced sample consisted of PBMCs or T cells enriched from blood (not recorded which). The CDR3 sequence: CASSQDRGNTGELFF. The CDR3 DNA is TGCGCCAGCAGCCAAGACAGGGGGAACACCGGGGAGCTGTTTTTT.